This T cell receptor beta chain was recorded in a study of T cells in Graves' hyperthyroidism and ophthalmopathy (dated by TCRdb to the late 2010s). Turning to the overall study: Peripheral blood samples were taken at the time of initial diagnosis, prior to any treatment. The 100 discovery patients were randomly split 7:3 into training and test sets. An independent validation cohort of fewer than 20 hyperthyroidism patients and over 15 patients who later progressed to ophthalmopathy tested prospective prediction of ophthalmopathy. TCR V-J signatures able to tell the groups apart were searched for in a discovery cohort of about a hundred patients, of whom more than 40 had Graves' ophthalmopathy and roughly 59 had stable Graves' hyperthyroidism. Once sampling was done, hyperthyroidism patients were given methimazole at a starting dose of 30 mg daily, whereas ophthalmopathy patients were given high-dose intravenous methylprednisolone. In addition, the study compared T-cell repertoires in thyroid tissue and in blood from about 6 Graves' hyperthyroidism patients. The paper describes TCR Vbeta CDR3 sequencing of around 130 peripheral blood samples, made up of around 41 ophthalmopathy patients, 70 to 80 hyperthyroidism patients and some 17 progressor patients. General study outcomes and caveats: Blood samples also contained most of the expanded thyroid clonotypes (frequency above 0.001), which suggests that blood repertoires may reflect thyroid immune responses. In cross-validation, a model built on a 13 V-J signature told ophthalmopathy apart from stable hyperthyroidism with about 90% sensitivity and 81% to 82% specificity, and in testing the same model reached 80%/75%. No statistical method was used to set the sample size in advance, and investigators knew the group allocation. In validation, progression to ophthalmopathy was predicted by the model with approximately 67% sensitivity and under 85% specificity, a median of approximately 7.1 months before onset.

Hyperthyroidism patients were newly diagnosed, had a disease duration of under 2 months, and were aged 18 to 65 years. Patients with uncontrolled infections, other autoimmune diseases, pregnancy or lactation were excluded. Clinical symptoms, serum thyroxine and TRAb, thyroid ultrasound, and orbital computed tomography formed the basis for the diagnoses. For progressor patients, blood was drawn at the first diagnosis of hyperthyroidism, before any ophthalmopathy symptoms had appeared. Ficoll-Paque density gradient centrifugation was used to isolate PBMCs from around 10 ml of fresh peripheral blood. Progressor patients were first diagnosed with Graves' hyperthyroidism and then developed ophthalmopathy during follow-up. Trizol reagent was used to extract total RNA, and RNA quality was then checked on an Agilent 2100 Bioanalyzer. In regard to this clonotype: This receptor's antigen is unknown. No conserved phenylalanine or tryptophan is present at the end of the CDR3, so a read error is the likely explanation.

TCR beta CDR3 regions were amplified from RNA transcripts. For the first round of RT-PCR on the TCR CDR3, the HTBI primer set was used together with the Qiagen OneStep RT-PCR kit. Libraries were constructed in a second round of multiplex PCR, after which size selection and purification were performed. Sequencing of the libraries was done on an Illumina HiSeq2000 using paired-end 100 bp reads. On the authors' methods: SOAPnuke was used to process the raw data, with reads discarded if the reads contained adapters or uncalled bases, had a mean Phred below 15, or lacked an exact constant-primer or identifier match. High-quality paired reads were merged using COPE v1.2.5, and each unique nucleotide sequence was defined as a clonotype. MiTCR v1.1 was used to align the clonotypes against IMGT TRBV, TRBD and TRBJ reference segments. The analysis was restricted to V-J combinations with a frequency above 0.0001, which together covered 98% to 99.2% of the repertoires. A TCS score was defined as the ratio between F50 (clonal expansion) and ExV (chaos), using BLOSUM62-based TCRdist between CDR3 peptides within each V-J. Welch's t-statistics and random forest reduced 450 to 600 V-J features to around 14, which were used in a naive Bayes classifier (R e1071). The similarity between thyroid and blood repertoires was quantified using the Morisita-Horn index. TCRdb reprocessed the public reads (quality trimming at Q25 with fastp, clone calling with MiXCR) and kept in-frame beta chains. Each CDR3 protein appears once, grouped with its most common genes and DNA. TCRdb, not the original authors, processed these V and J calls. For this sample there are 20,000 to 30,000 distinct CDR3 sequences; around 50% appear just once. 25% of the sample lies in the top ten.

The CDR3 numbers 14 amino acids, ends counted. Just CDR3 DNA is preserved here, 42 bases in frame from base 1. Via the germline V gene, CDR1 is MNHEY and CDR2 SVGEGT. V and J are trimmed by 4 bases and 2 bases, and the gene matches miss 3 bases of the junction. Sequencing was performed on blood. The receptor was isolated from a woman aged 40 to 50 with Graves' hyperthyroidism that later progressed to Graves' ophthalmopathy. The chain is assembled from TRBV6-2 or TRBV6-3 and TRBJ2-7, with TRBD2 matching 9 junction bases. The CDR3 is CASSWASGAYEQYL. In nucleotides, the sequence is TGTGCCAGCAGTTGGGCTAGCGGGGCCTACGAGCAGTACCTC.